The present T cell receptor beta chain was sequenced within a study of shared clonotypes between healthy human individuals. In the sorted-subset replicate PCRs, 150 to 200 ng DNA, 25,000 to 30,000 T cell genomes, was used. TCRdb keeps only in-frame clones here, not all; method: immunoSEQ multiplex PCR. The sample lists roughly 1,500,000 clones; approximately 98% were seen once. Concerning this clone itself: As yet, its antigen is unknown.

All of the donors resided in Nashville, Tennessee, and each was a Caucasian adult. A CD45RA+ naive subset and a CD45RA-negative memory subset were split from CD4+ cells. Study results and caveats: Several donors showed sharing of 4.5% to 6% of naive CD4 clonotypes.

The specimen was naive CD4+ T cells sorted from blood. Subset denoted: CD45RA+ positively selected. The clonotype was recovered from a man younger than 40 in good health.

CDR3: CASSPRRSEKLFF. The CDR3, as DNA: TGTGCCAGCTCACCACGCAGGAGTGAAAAACTGTTTTTT. The gene calls are TRBV18 and TRBJ1-4; D is undetermined. V gave up 1 base and J gave up 7 bases, with 7 bases separating them. The germline gives CDR1 KGHSH, CDR2 LQKENI. This CDR3 is built from 13 residues. Together with reference TRBV18 and TRBJ1-4, the CDR3 gives the full variable domain: NAGVMQNPRHLVRRRGQEARLRCSPMKGHSHVYWYRQLPEEGLKFMVYLQKENIIDESGMPKERFSAEFPKEGPSILRIQQVVRGDSAAYFCASSPRRSEKLFFGSGTQLSVL.